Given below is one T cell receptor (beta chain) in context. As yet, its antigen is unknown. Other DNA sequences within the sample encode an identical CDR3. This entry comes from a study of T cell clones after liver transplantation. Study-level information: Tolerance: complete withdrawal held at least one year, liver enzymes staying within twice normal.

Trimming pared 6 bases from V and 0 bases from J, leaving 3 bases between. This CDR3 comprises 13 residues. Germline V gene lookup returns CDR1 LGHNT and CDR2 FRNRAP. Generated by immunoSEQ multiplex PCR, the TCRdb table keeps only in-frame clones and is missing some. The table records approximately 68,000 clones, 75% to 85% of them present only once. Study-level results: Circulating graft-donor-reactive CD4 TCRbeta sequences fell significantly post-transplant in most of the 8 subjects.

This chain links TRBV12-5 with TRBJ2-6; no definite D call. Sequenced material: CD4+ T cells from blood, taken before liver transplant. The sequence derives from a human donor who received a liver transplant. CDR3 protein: CASGLSGANVLTF. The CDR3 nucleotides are TGTGCTAGTGGCCTCTCTGGGGCCAACGTCCTGACTTTC. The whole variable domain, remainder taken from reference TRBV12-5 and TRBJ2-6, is DARVTQTPRHKVTEMGQEVTMRCQPILGHNTVFWYRQTMMQGLELLAYFRNRAPLDDSGMPKDRFSAEMPDATLATLKIQPSEPRDSAVYFCASGLSGANVLTFGAGSRLTVL.